These 21 T cell receptor beta chains originate from one sample sequenced in a study of blood T cell repertoires in COVID-19. Profiled with immunoSEQ multiplex PCR; TCRdb holds only in-frame clones, not every one. The data hold roughly 180,000 clones, with 75% to 85% observed a single time. Sequenced: peripheral blood. The receptors were sampled from a woman in her forties with COVID-19, enrolled during active disease.

This clone was seen once. This chain links TRBV2 with TRBJ1-5; D might be TRBD1 (6 bases). V lost 4 bases, J lost 4 bases, and 14 bases lay in between. This CDR3 comprises 15 residues. CDR1 and CDR2 from the germline V gene are SNHLY and FYNNEI. CDR3 coding DNA: TGTGCCAGCAGTGTGGGAGGGGGAGGGAATCAGCCCCAGCATTTT. Protein product: CASSVGGGGNQPQHF.

The chain couples TRBV7-3 to TRBJ2-5; the match to TRBD1 covers 8 bases. The CDR3 length is 15 residues. V was pared by 2 bases and J by 4 bases, with 6 bases of the junction left unmatched. Looked up from germline, CDR1 is SGHTA and CDR2 is FQGTGA. The DNA of the CDR3 is TGTGCCAGCAGCTTATCGCCGGGACAGGTAGAGACCCAGTACTTC. It translates to CASSLSPGQVETQYF. The variable domain in full, with the rest retrieved from reference TRBV7-3 and TRBJ2-5, is GAGVSQTPSNKVTEKGKYVELRCDPISGHTALYWYRQSLGQGPEFLIYFQGTGAADDSGLPNDRFFAVRPEGSVSTLKIQRTERGDSAVYLCASSLSPGQVETQYFGPGTRLLVL.

The chain recombines TRBV7-2 with TRBJ1-3; TRBD1 is a possible D gene (5 bases). Trimming cost V 2 bases and J 3 bases, with 11 bases left between them. This CDR3 is built from 15 residues. Germline V gene data show CDR1 as SGHTA and CDR2 as FQGNSA. CDR3 loop: CASSLIWGVGNTIYF. The DNA of the CDR3 is TGTGCCAGCAGCTTAATCTGGGGGGTTGGAAACACCATATATTTT.

The chain joins TRBV15 to TRBJ1-1, with TRBD1 matching over 7 bases. In germline, CDR1 is LNHNV, CDR2 YYDKDF (reference sequence). The CDR3 has 14 amino acids. Trimming at V came to 6 bases and at J to 4 bases, leaving 8 bases not matched to a gene. CDR3 DNA: TGTGCCACCAGTTTCAGACAGGGAGCCACTGAAGCTTTCTTT. This sequence encodes CATSFRQGATEAFF.

This rearrangement joins TRBV3-1 (or the pseudogene TRBV3-2) to TRBJ1-2, with no clear D. The CDR3 totals 15 residues. The germline V and J ends were trimmed by 1 base and 7 bases, with 16 bases remaining between them. The germline V gene has CDR1 LGHDT and CDR2 YNNKEL (reference sequence). CDR3: CASSQGLPPRRGYTF. DNA for the CDR3: TGTGCCAGCAGCCAAGGTCTGCCTCCTAGGCGTGGCTACACCTTC.

J is TRBJ1-1 and V is TRBV5-5; 9 bases agree with TRBD1. The V gene's germline CDR1 is SGHKS and CDR2 YYEKEE (reference sequence). V shed 3 bases, J shed 10 bases, and the junction held 4 bases outside the gene matches. The CDR3 loop spans 12 amino acids. Written as DNA, the CDR3 is TGTGCCAGCAGCTGGGACAGGGAGGGAGCTTTCTTT. Translating gives CASSWDREGAFF. Supplemented by reference TRBV5-5 and TRBJ1-1, the full variable domain reads DAGVTQSPTHLIKTRGQQVTLRCSPISGHKSVSWYQQVLGQGPQFIFQYYEKEERGRGNFPDRFSARQFPNYSSELNVNALLLGDSALYLCASSWDREGAFFGQGTRLTVV.

V gene TRBV19 combines with J gene TRBJ2-6, with a possible D match to TRBD1 (5 bases). Germline CDR1 reads LNHDA; CDR2 reads SQIVND (reference sequence). The CDR3 runs to 14 residues. Trimming left V 7 bases short and J 1 base short, with 8 bases between. CDR3 sequence: CASIQESGANVLTF. For the CDR3, the DNA is TGTGCCAGTATACAGGAATCTGGGGCCAACGTCCTGACTTTC.

This clone was counted between two and nine times. CDR3 sequence reads: CASSGEGAGEQFF. CDR3 in DNA: TGTGCCAGCAGCGGTGAGGGGGCAGGTGAGCAGTTCTTC. This chain uses TRBV2 with TRBJ2-1; 7 nucleotides match TRBD1. In germline, CDR1 is SNHLY, CDR2 FYNNEI. The CDR3 length is 13 residues. Trimming cost V 6 bases and J 9 bases; bases outside gene matches: 8.

The chain joins TRBV19 to TRBJ2-1, with D maybe TRBD1 (5 bases). Trimming left V 0 bases short and J 2 bases short, with 8 bases between. CDR1 and CDR2 from the germline V gene are LNHDA and SQIVND (reference sequence). This CDR3 has 15 amino acids. The CDR3 sequence is CASSIEGVTYNEQFF. The CDR3 DNA follows: TGTGCCAGTAGTATAGAAGGGGTTACCTACAATGAGCAGTTCTTC.

The chain employs TRBV30 and TRBJ1-4, with 10 bases aligning to TRBD1. CDR1 and CDR2 (germline): GTSNPN, SVGIG (reference sequence). The CDR3 runs 15 residues. The J segment lost 7 bases and the V segment lost 5 bases, leaving 10 bases of the junction unmatched. CDR3 sequence (DNA): TGTGCCTGGGAGACAGGGGGCGCCTCGAGTGAAAAACTGTTTTTT. Its protein is CAWETGGASSEKLFF.

This clone was recorded a few times. V and J are TRBV5-4 and TRBJ2-2; 10 nucleotides match TRBD1. This CDR3 contains 17 residues. Germline CDR1 and CDR2: SGHNT and YYREEE (reference sequence). V lost 4 bases to trimming and J lost 7 bases; unmatched junction nucleotides: 13. The CDR3 is CASSVDRGQATGGELFF. CDR3 DNA sequence: TGTGCCAGCAGCGTAGACAGGGGGCAAGCAACTGGCGGGGAGCTGTTTTTT.

The rearrangement links TRBV28 to TRBJ1-5; weak D call: TRBD1 (5 bases). The germline V gene has CDR1 MDHEN and CDR2 SYDVKM. Trimming took 4 bases from V and 2 from J, leaving 12 bases between them. The CDR3 consists of 15 residues. Here the CDR3 reads CASSSGGGGNQPQHF. CDR3 in DNA: TGTGCCAGCAGTTCCGGGGGGGGTGGCAATCAGCCCCAGCATTTT.

V is TRBV29-1 and J is TRBJ2-1, with TRBD2 identical over 7 bases. V shed 6 bases and J 6 bases; nucleotides not matched to a gene: 11. Germline CDR1 and CDR2: SQVTM and ANQGSEA. This CDR3 contains 14 residues. The CDR3 protein is CSVASGPNFNEQFF. The CDR3 region has the DNA TGCAGCGTGGCTAGCGGTCCAAACTTCAATGAGCAGTTCTTC.

The chain combines TRBV18 with TRBJ2-7; 11 nucleotides agree with TRBD1. The junction had 5 bases not matched to a gene; V was cut back by 6 bases and J by 1 base. The CDR3 is 15 residues long. Germline assignment: CDR1 KGHSH and CDR2 LQKENI. For the CDR3, the DNA is TGTGCCAGCTCCCCGGGACAGGGGGTTTCCTACGAGCAGTACTTC. This sequence encodes CASSPGQGVSYEQYF.

The chain links TRBV19 to TRBJ1-2; 7 nucleotides match TRBD1. V shed 6 bases and J 8 bases; nucleotides not matched to a gene: 18. Germline-derived CDR1 and CDR2 are LNHDA and SQIVND (reference sequence). The CDR3 consists of 16 residues. Written as DNA, the CDR3 is TGTGCCAGTAGGTCGGGAGACCCGGGACAGTCTCTAGGCTACACCTTC. Translating gives CASRSGDPGQSLGYTF.

This chain joins TRBV9 and TRBJ2-3; TRBD2 agrees at 8 bases. J lost 3 bases, V lost 0 bases, and 3 bases had no gene match. Germline CDR1 SGDLS, CDR2 YYNGEE. This CDR3 region has 15 residues. The CDR3 spells CASSVAGGLTDTQYF. The CDR3 DNA follows: TGTGCCAGCAGCGTAGCGGGAGGGTTAACAGATACGCAGTATTTT.

This clone was seen more than once but under ten times. The V and J genes are TRBV7-2 and TRBJ2-7; 9 bases fit TRBD1. CDR1 SGHTA and CDR2 FQGNSA come from the germline V gene. V shed 10 bases, J shed 1 base, and the junction held 5 bases outside the gene matches. The CDR3 consists of 13 residues. In nucleotides, the CDR3 is TGTGCCACGGGACAGGGATTTTCCTACGAGCAGTACTTC. It codes for CATGQGFSYEQYF.

The chain combines TRBV28 with TRBJ1-5; D unresolved. Germline V CDR1 and CDR2: MDHEN, SYDVKM. This CDR3 contains 12 residues. Between the trimmed V and J ends, which lost 8 bases and 6 bases, there was a span of 11 bases. The CDR3 sequence: CASGEGFQPQHF. The CDR3, as DNA: TGTGCCAGCGGGGAGGGATTTCAGCCCCAGCATTTT.

The rearrangement links TRBV9 to TRBJ2-5, with 11 bases matching TRBD2. The V and J ends lost 0 bases and 0 bases, in that order; junction bases with no gene match: 10. Germline values: CDR1 SGDLS, CDR2 YYNGEE. This CDR3 has 19 residues. In nucleotides, the CDR3 is TGTGCCAGCAGCGTAGATCGACTAGCGGGATCGGGGCACCAAGAGACCCAGTACTTC. Encoded protein: CASSVDRLAGSGHQETQYF.

The J gene is TRBJ1-2, the V gene TRBV5-1; D call uncertain. The CDR3 totals 13 residues. V lost 2 bases to trimming and J lost 8 bases, with 13 bases between them. Germline lookup yields CDR1 SGHRS and CDR2 YFSETQ. CDR3 sequence reads: CASSLGLTEGYTF. The CDR3 DNA reads as TGCGCCAGCAGCTTAGGCCTCACGGAGGGCTACACCTTC. The full variable domain, rest sourced from reference TRBV5-1 and TRBJ1-2, is KAGVTQTPRYLIKTRGQQVTLSCSPISGHRSVSWYQQTPGQGLQFLFEYFSETQRNKGNFPGRFSGRQFSNSRSEMNVSTLELGDSALYLCASSLGLTEGYTFGSGTRLTVV.

CDR3 nucleotide sequence: TGCGCCAGCAGCTCCACAAACCGGGGGAATTATGGCTACACCTTC. Protein product: CASSSTNRGNYGYTF. The chain joins TRBV5-1 to TRBJ1-2; possible D gene TRBD1, 5 bases. V was trimmed by 3 bases and J by 5 bases, leaving 17 bases between them. Germline lookup yields CDR1 SGHRS and CDR2 YFSETQ. The CDR3 totals 15 residues.